The 23 T cell receptor beta chains listed next were all sequenced from one sample in a study of blood T cell repertoires in COVID-19. Clones were read by immunoSEQ multiplex PCR, and TCRdb kept only the in-frame ones, dropping some. This table has 45,000 to 70,000 clones, about four fifths appearing once. The sequenced sample was peripheral blood. The receptors originated from a woman aged 60-70 years with acute or convalescent COVID-19.

J is TRBJ1-2 and V is TRBV10-3; 10 nucleotides line up with TRBD1. This CDR3 contains 17 residues. V lost 0 bases, J lost 3 bases, and 7 bases stayed unmatched. CDR1 and CDR2 (germline): ENHRY, SYGVKD. The CDR3 sequence is CAISESRTGGTYYGYTF. The CDR3 coding sequence is TGTGCCATCAGTGAGTCCAGGACAGGGGGGACGTACTATGGCTACACCTTC.

The V call is TRBV19, the J call TRBJ2-1; the match to TRBD1 covers 9 bases. CDR1 and CDR2 (germline): LNHDA, SQIVND (reference sequence). The CDR3 runs 14 residues. V lost 6 bases, J lost 5 bases, and 5 bases stayed unmatched. The CDR3 loop is CASSPDRGDNEQFF. The CDR3 DNA is TGTGCCAGTAGCCCGGACAGGGGAGACAATGAGCAGTTCTTC.

This rearrangement joins TRBV19 to TRBJ1-2; 7 bases line up with TRBD1. V shed 0 bases and J 8 bases; nucleotides not matched to a gene: 6. CDR3 length: 14 amino acids. From germline, CDR1 is LNHDA and CDR2 SQIVND (reference sequence). The CDR3: CASSIDPRTGGYTF. The CDR3 nucleotides read TGTGCCAGTAGTATAGATCCTCGGACAGGCGGCTACACCTTC.

The chain employs TRBV6-2 or TRBV6-3 and TRBJ1-2; no reliable D call. V lost 5 bases and J 4 bases, leaving 14 bases between the germline ends. The CDR3 runs to 14 residues. Germline values: CDR1 MNHEY, CDR2 SVGEGT. The chain's CDR3 is CASSPMGVTYGYTF. The CDR3 DNA is TGTGCCAGCAGTCCCATGGGAGTCACCTATGGCTACACCTTC.

The chain combines TRBV7-9 with TRBJ1-3; TRBD1 might be the D (6 bases). Trimming took off 7 bases at V and 2 bases at J, with 9 bases between the two ends. The CDR3 consists of 13 residues. The germline CDR1 and CDR2 sequences are SEHNR and FQNEAQ (reference sequence). DNA of the CDR3: TGTGCCAGCAAGTCAGGGGCTGGAAACACCATATATTTT. It specifies CASKSGAGNTIYF.

The chain has TRBV15 and TRBJ2-3; 8 bases map to TRBD2. The CDR3 runs 15 residues. CDR1 is LNHNV and CDR2 is YYDKDF in the germline V gene (reference sequence). Trimming cost V 4 bases and J 2 bases; bases outside gene matches: 5. This CDR3 reads CATSNSGGFTDTQYF. The CDR3 DNA sequence: TGTGCCACCAGCAACAGCGGGGGCTTCACAGATACGCAGTATTTT.

The V call is TRBV14, the J call TRBJ2-2; the D is unclear. There are 13 residues in the CDR3. Germline CDR1 is SGHDN and CDR2 is FVKESK. V lost 1 base, J lost 4 bases, and 4 bases lay in between. The CDR3 loop reads CASSQVSTGELFF. Here the CDR3 DNA reads TGTGCCAGCAGCCAAGTCTCCACCGGGGAGCTGTTTTTT.

This chain uses TRBV6-5 with TRBJ1-2, with TRBD1 matching over 7 bases. After removal of 2 bases from V and 0 bases from J, the junction contained 6 bases not matched to a gene. The V gene's germline CDR1 is MNHEY and CDR2 SVGAGI. The CDR3 loop spans 16 amino acids. The CDR3 region is CASSYGDSTTNYGYTF. CDR3 nucleotide sequence: TGTGCCAGCAGTTACGGGGACAGTACAACTAACTATGGCTACACCTTC.

The chain links TRBV27 to TRBJ1-4, with D maybe TRBD1 (6 bases). Germline CDR1 reads MNHEY; CDR2 reads SMNVEV (reference sequence). This CDR3 region has 15 residues. The V and J ends lost 7 bases and 0 bases respectively, with 12 bases between them. CDR3 loop: CASIPRTATNEKLFF. As DNA, the CDR3 is TGTGCCAGCATTCCCAGGACAGCAACTAATGAAAAACTGTTTTTT. The variable domain in full, with the rest retrieved from reference TRBV27 and TRBJ1-4, is EAQVTQNPRYLITVTGKKLTVTCSQNMNHEYMSWYRQDPGLGLRQIYYSMNVEVTDKGDVPEGYKVSRKEKRNFPLILESPSPNQTSLYFCASIPRTATNEKLFFGSGTQLSVL.

The rearrangement joins TRBV4-1 to TRBJ2-2; TRBD2 matches 11 bases. The CDR3 sequence is 20 residues long. The trim removed 5 bases at V and 3 bases at J, leaving 17 bases unmatched. Germline CDR1 and CDR2: MGHRA and YSYEKL. The chain's CDR3 is CASSSPSNSLAGGDTGELFF. In DNA, the CDR3 is TGCGCCAGCAGCTCGCCCTCCAACTCTCTAGCGGGGGGCGACACCGGGGAGCTGTTTTTT.

The V and J genes are TRBV7-9 and TRBJ2-2, with a possible D match to TRBD2 (5 bases). Trimming stripped 2 bases from V and 2 bases from J, with 9 bases between. Germline V gene lookup returns CDR1 SEHNR and CDR2 FQNEAQ (reference sequence). The CDR3 runs to 15 residues. In DNA, the CDR3 is TGTGCCAGCAGCTTACGAGGGTTCAACACCGGGGAGCTGTTTTTT. Translated, it gives CASSLRGFNTGELFF.

This chain links TRBV19 with TRBJ2-7; a weak D match, TRBD1 (5 bases). V lost 5 bases to trimming and J lost 4 bases, with 9 bases between them. Germline V CDR1 and CDR2: LNHDA, SQIVND (reference sequence). This CDR3 has 12 residues. The CDR3 nucleotides are TGTGCCAGTAGTGACCGACAGTACGAGCAGTACTTC. This encodes CASSDRQYEQYF.

This chain links TRBV9 with TRBJ2-7; D not resolved. Trimming took 0 bases from V and 2 from J, leaving 12 bases between them. The CDR3 runs to 15 residues. Germline V gives CDR1 SGDLS, CDR2 YYNGEE. The DNA for the CDR3 is TGTGCCAGCAGCGTAGACCCCAGTCAGGCCTACGAGCAGTACTTC. This gives the protein CASSVDPSQAYEQYF.

V gene TRBV14 combines with J gene TRBJ2-3; 9 bases fit TRBD2. CDR3 length equals 16 residues. The V and J ends lost 4 bases and 6 bases, in that order; junction bases with no gene match: 11. Germline values: CDR1 SGHDN, CDR2 FVKESK. The CDR3 DNA follows: TGTGCCAGCAGCCCATTGACTAGCGGTCGTCTGGATACGCAGTATTTT. Translating it yields CASSPLTSGRLDTQYF.

The gene calls are TRBV9 and TRBJ2-7, with D perhaps TRBD2 (5 bases). V dropped 4 bases and J dropped 6 bases, with 17 bases sitting between them. The CDR3 is made up of 14 amino acids. Germline-derived CDR1 and CDR2 are SGDLS and YYNGEE. The DNA for the CDR3 is TGTGCCAGCAGCCCCTTCGGGGAACCGTCCGAGCAGTACTTC. Its protein is CASSPFGEPSEQYF. Based on the CDR3 plus reference TRBV9 and TRBJ2-7, the full variable domain is DSGVTQTPKHLITATGQRVTLRCSPRSGDLSVYWYQQSLDQGLQFLIQYYNGEERAKGNILERFSAQQFPDLHSELNLSSLELGDSALYFCASSPFGEPSEQYFGPGTRLTVT.

The chain couples TRBV19 to TRBJ1-2; 7 bases fit TRBD1. The ends lost 9 bases at V and 1 base at J; junction bases unmatched: 5. Germline V gives CDR1 LNHDA, CDR2 SQIVND (reference sequence). The CDR3 contains 13 residues. Written as DNA, the CDR3 is TGTGCCAGCCGGACAGGCCATAACTATGGCTACACCTTC. This gives the protein CASRTGHNYGYTF.

The chain uses TRBV7-9 and TRBJ2-7; D may be TRBD1 (5 bases). Trimming took 4 bases from V and 2 from J, leaving 12 bases between them. CDR1 and CDR2 (germline): SEHNR, FQNEAQ (reference sequence). There are 14 residues in the CDR3. CDR3 nucleotides: TGTGCCAGCAGCTCCAGACAGTTACCCTACGAGCAGTACTTC. Amino acid sequence: CASSSRQLPYEQYF. Full variable domain (remainder filled in from reference TRBV7-9 and TRBJ2-7): DTGVSQNPRHKITKRGQNVTFRCDPISEHNRLYWYRQTLGQGPEFLTYFQNEAQLEKSRLLSDRFSAERPKGSFSTLEIQRTEQGDSAMYLCASSSRQLPYEQYFGPGTRLTVT.

The rearrangement uses TRBV2 and TRBJ1-1; D remains unclear. V lost 7 bases to trimming and J lost 1 base, with 4 bases between them. Germline CDR1 is SNHLY and CDR2 is FYNNEI. The CDR3 contains 11 residues. CDR3 DNA: TGTGCCAGCATGAGGAACACTGAAGCTTTCTTT. Protein: CASMRNTEAFF.

The rearrangement links TRBV14 to TRBJ2-7; 10 nucleotides match TRBD1. V lost 4 bases and J lost 3; bases outside the gene matches: 3. The V gene's germline CDR1 is SGHDN and CDR2 FVKESK. This CDR3 comprises 14 residues. The CDR3 DNA reads as TGTGCCAGCAGCCGGACAGGGGGTTTCTACGAGCAGTACTTC. Translating gives CASSRTGGFYEQYF.

The CDR3 bases are TGTGCCTTTGACAGGGGGCAGGTTATTGAAAAACTGTTTTTT. This translates into CAFDRGQVIEKLFF. The chain links TRBV30 to TRBJ1-4, with TRBD1 matching 10 bases. V was clipped by 7 bases and J by 7 bases; unmatched bases: 9. Germline V lookup: CDR1 GTSNPN, CDR2 SVGIG (reference sequence). This CDR3 is built from 14 residues.

The chain recombines TRBV27 with TRBJ2-3; possibly TRBD2 for D (7 bases). V gave up 4 bases and J gave up 4 bases, with 12 bases separating them. This CDR3 comprises 14 residues. Germline-derived CDR1 and CDR2 are MNHEY and SMNVEV (reference sequence). The DNA for the CDR3 is TGTGCCAGCAGTTGGGCGGGGGCTGCAGATACGCAGTATTTT. As protein: CASSWAGAADTQYF.

The V call is TRBV27, the J call TRBJ2-1, with 10 bases identical to TRBD2. V trimming: 8 bases; J trimming: 2 bases; junction bases outside the gene matches: 3. Germline V CDR1 and CDR2: MNHEY, SMNVEV (reference sequence). This CDR3 has 14 residues. The CDR3 protein is CASEAGGTYNEQFF. DNA for the CDR3: TGTGCCAGCGAAGCGGGGGGGACCTACAATGAGCAGTTCTTC.

V usage is TRBV3-1 (or the pseudogene TRBV3-2) and J usage is TRBJ2-3, with 10 nucleotides matching TRBD2. CDR1 and CDR2 from the germline V gene are LGHDT and YNNKEL (reference sequence). V was clipped by 6 bases and J by 0 bases; unmatched bases: 3. The CDR3 runs to 15 residues. The CDR3 is CASRLSGGSTDTQYF. Here the CDR3 DNA reads TGTGCCAGCAGACTTAGCGGGGGGAGCACAGATACGCAGTATTTT.